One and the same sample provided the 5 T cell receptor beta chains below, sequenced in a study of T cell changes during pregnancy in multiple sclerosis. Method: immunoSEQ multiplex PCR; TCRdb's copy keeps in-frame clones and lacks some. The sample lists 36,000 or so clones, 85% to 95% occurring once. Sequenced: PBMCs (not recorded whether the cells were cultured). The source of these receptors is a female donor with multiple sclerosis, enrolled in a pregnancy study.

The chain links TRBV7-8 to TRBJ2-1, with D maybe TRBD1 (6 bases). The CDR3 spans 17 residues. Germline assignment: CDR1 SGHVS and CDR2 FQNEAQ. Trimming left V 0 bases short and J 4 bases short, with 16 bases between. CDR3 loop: CASSLAPGAGNYNEQFF. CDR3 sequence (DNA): TGTGCCAGCAGCTTAGCGCCAGGGGCAGGGAATTACAATGAGCAGTTCTTC.

CDR3 region: CASSPRRGPEGEAFF. The CDR3 DNA sequence: TGTGCCAGCTCACCACGCAGGGGCCCCGAAGGTGAAGCTTTCTTT. V gene TRBV18 combines with J gene TRBJ1-1; D is possibly TRBD1 (6 bases). Germline V gives CDR1 KGHSH, CDR2 LQKENI. This CDR3 is built from 15 residues. Trimming cost V 1 base and J 7 bases, with 16 bases left between them.

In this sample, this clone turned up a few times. The CDR3 nucleotides read TGTGCCAGCTCACAGGACCTAGGGGACACTGAAGCTTTCTTT. Translation gives CASSQDLGDTEAFF. The rearrangement uses TRBV18 and TRBJ1-1; D possibly corresponds to TRBD1 (5 bases). Trimming removed 4 bases at V and 3 bases at J, with 12 bases between. The CDR3 runs to 14 residues. From germline, CDR1 is KGHSH and CDR2 LQKENI.

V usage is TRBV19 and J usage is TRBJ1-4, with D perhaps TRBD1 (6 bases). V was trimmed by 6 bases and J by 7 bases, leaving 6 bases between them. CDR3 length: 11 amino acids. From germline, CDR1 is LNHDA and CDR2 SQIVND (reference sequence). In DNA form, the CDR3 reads TGTGCCAGTAGGACAGGTGAAAAACTGTTTTTT. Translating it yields CASRTGEKLFF.

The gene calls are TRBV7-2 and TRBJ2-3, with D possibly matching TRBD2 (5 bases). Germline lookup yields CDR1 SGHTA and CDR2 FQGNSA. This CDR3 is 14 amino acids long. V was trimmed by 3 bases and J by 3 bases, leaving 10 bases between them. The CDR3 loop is CASSLASRTDTQYF. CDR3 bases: TGTGCCAGCAGCTTGGCTAGCCGAACAGATACGCAGTATTTT.